The text below deals with one T cell receptor (beta chain). Antigen: not known. This specimen belongs to a study of shared clonotypes between healthy human individuals. The protocol was immunoSEQ multiplex PCR, while the TCRdb copy is restricted to in-frame clones and leaves out a portion. The sample lists approximately 2,000,000 clones; around 92% were seen once. Study-level results: Compared with clonotypes that all four donors shared, non-shared clonotypes had lower generation probabilities.

The CDR3 contains 13 residues. The germline V and J ends were trimmed by 7 bases and 4 bases, with 11 bases remaining between them. CDR1 and CDR2 from the germline V gene are MNHNY and SVGAGI (reference sequence). The sequenced sample was naive CD4+ T cells from PBMCs. Subset of the sample: CD45RA+ positively selected. This receptor was taken from a man younger than 35 in good health. Some clones in this sample may be carry-over from other donors' samples. The rearrangement joins TRBV6-6 to TRBJ1-5; no definite D call. Here the CDR3 reads CASTHGSNQPQHF. Written as DNA, the CDR3 is TGTGCCAGCACCCACGGCAGTAATCAGCCCCAGCATTTT.